Listed here are 2 T cell receptor beta chains from one sample, sequenced in a study of CD4 T cells in relation to SARS-CoV-2 and coronaviruses. The unexposed donors gave CD4+ T cells in about 2010-2018, prior to COVID-19. The cells were cultured for approximately 10 days before CD4+ T cells were isolated. These receptors' targets are unknown. The method was immunoSEQ multiplex PCR; TCRdb's version includes in-frame clones alone and lacks a portion of them. This sample carries tens of thousands of clones, about 80% of them seen once, and the ten largest clones take roughly 15%. Sequencing was performed on CD4+ T cells from PBMCs, cultured in vitro. Every receptor here comes from a human donor in good health.

The chain combines TRBV19 with TRBJ1-5, with 9 bases matching TRBD1. Trimming removed 5 bases from V and 0 bases from J; junction bases left unmatched: 17. Per the germline V gene, CDR1 is LNHDA and CDR2 is SQIVND (reference sequence). There are 20 residues in the CDR3. CDR3 in DNA: TGTGCCAGTAGTGATCTCGTCGGACAGGGGAGGGGCTATAGCAATCAGCCCCAGCATTTT. This gives the protein CASSDLVGQGRGYSNQPQHF.

The chain uses TRBV10-2 and TRBJ1-1; tentatively, D is TRBD1 (5 bases). The germline V gene has CDR1 WSHSY and CDR2 SAAADI. The CDR3 totals 12 residues. V was clipped by 11 bases and J by 5 bases, with 15 bases between them. CDR3 coding DNA: TGCGCCGCGAGGCGGGGGAGAACTGAAGCTTTCTTT. Protein product: CAARRGRTEAFF.